This entry describes one TCR beta chain. This clonotype was seen a single time. The antigen it recognizes is unknown. The record has no base qualities; no much larger clone is one base away. A single read is weak support. This sample is drawn from a study of CD8 T cells in Susac syndrome (dated by TCRdb to 2018 to 2020). At the level of the whole study: The study used repertoire sequencing to test whether antigen drove CD8+ T cell activation and differentiation in Susac syndrome. Points the paper makes about the study in general: The number of individuals in the TCR sequencing and HLA analysis was acknowledged as relatively small.

High-throughput TCR beta sequencing profiled peripheral blood CD8+ and CD4+ T cells from healthy donors, Susac syndrome patients and multiple sclerosis patients. The multiple sclerosis controls were treatment-naive patients who had stable or active relapsing-remitting disease and met the revised McDonald criteria. Bulk CD8+ and CD4+ T cells were purified by magnetic negative isolation, while CD8+ TEMRA cells were enriched using FACS. Blood was drawn into EDTA tubes, processed within 24 hours, and PBMCs were isolated by density gradient centrifugation. PBMCs intended for TCR sequencing were cryopreserved in liquid nitrogen and were subsequently thawed in a 37 degrees C water bath. Purity of sorted or isolated CD4+, CD8+ and CD8+ TEMRA cells was at least 90%. RNA was extracted with the RNeasy kit and roughly 0.45 to 1 ug was reverse transcribed using random hexamers. The immunoSEQ multiplex PCR assay, covering 54 Vbeta and 13 Jbeta segments, was used to amplify TCR beta CDR3 regions. PCR amplification bias was corrected by using a synthetic template baseline for primer optimization and computational correction. The paper's processing steps were these. Reads were annotated to V, D and J genes per IMGT and analyzed with immunoSEQ Analyzer, keeping only productive sequences. To calculate clonality, Shannon entropy was normalized by log2 of the number of productive unique sequences and then subtracted from one. For each patient and control, public and private clones were evaluated within the 100 most prevalent clones. Clones were defined as Susac-specific if absent from the healthy and MS cohorts, from 1052 published viral clones and from other ImmuneACCESS disease sequences. TCRdb applied fastp at Q25 and MiXCR to the public reads, then kept only in-frame beta chains. When rows share a CDR3 protein, they turn into one entry using the most common DNA and genes. The V and J calls come from TCRdb's annotation, not from the publication. For this sample there are 150,000 to 250,000 distinct CDR3 sequences; about 96% appear just once. The ten largest clones take up 0.093% of the sample.

The source of this sequence is a human donor with multiple sclerosis. The sample consisted of CD4+ T cells from PBMCs.

Read as DNA, the sequence is TGTGCCAGCGTAAAAAGGGAGCACAATGAGCAGTTCTTC. Translated, it reads CASVKREHNEQFF. The chain was built from TRBV12-3 or TRBV12-4 and TRBJ2-1, and perhaps TRBD2 as D gene, on 5 matching bases. V was cut back by 8 bases and J by 5 bases, leaving a gap of 13 bases between them. From its cysteine to its phenylalanine, the CDR3 spans 13 amino acids. The sequence is cut down to CDR3 DNA, 39 bases in frame from base 1.